The 3 T cell receptor beta chains presented below share a single source sample, sequenced in a study of response to subunit inactivated influenza vaccine. TCRdb ran MiXCR on the RT-PCR reads and lists one entry per CDR3 protein. The table has almost 600,000 distinct CDR3 sequences, 13% to 15% seen once. This material consisted of PBMCs from blood, taken 12 days after vaccination. Receptor source: a man in his fifties who received an inactivated influenza vaccine.

This clonotype showed up just a few times. The rearrangement uses TRBV7-9 and TRBJ1-3, with D unresolved. The germline V gene encodes CDR1 SEHNR and CDR2 FQNEAQ (reference sequence). V was pared by 5 bases and J by 2 bases, with 7 bases between. The CDR3 runs 13 residues. As DNA, the CDR3 is TGTGCCAGCAGCCGAGATGCTGGAAACACCATATATTTT. Its translation: CASSRDAGNTIYF.

This clonotype was seen only a few times. The V gene is TRBV6-2 or TRBV6-3, the J gene TRBJ2-1, with 9 bases lining up with TRBD2. Germline CDR1 is MNHEY and CDR2 is SVGEGT. V shed 6 bases and J 4 bases; nucleotides not matched to a gene: 19. The CDR3 totals 19 residues. DNA for the CDR3: TGTGCCAGCAGCGCGAGGGGACTAGCCGCCCAGCAAGGATACAATGAGCAGTTCTTC. As protein: CASSARGLAAQQGYNEQFF.

This clonotype occurred a few times. This sequence joins TRBV9 and TRBJ1-5; TRBD1 is a possible D gene (5 bases). V shed 0 bases and J shed 0 bases, with 10 bases lying between them. The CDR3 extends over 16 amino acids. Germline-derived CDR1 and CDR2 are SGDLS and YYNGEE. The CDR3 coding sequence is TGTGCCAGCAGCGTAGGAGACGGACATAGCAATCAGCCCCAGCATTTT. Translation: CASSVGDGHSNQPQHF.